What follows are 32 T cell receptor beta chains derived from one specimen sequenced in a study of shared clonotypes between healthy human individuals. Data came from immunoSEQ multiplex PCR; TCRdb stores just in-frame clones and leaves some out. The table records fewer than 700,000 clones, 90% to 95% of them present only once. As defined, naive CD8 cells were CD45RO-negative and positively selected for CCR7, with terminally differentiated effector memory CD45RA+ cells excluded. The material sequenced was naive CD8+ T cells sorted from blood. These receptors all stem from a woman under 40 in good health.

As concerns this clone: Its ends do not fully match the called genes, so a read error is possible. As DNA, the CDR3 is TGTGCCAGCAGCGAAGGGACTCTGGGGGGCAATCAGCCCCAGCATTTT. It yields the protein CASSEGTLGGNQPQHF. The V and J genes are TRBV6-1 and TRBJ1-5, with D possibly matching TRBD1 (5 bases). Germline assignment: CDR1 MNHNS and CDR2 SASEGT. The CDR3 runs 16 residues.

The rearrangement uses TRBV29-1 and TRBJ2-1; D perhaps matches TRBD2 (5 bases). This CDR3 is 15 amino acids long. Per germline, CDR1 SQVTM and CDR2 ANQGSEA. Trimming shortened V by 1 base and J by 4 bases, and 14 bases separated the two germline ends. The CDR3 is CSVEGVRALYNEQFF. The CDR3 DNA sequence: TGCAGCGTTGAAGGTGTGCGGGCTCTTTACAATGAGCAGTTCTTC.

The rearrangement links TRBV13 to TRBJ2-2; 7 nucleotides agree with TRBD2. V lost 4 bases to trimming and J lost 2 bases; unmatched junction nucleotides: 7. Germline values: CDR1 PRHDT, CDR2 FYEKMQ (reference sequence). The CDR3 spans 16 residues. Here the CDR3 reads CASSSLGTKNTGELFF. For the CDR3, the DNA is TGTGCCAGCAGCTCACTGGGGACTAAAAACACCGGGGAGCTGTTTTTT.

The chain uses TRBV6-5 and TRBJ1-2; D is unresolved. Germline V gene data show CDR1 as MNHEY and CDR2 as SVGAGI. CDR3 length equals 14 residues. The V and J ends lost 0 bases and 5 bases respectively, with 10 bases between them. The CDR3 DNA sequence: TGTGCCAGCAGTTACTCGATGGGGAGGTATGGCTACACCTTC. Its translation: CASSYSMGRYGYTF.

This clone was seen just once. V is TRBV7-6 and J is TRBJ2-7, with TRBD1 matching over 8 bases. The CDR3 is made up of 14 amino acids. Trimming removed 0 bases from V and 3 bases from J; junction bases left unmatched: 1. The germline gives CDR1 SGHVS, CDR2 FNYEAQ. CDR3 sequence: CASSLAGQGYEQYF. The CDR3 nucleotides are TGTGCCAGCAGCTTAGCCGGACAGGGCTACGAGCAGTACTTC. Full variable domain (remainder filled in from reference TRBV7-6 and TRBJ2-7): GAGVSQSPRYKVTKRGQDVALRCDPISGHVSLYWYRQALGQGPEFLTYFNYEAQQDKSGLPNDRFSAERPEGSISTLTIQRTEQRDSAMYRCASSLAGQGYEQYFGPGTRLTVT.

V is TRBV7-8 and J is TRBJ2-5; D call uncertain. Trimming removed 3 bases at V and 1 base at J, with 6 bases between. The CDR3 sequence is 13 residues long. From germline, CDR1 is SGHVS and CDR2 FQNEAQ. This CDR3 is CASSFDIQETQYF. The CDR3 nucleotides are TGTGCCAGCAGCTTCGACATCCAAGAGACCCAGTACTTC.

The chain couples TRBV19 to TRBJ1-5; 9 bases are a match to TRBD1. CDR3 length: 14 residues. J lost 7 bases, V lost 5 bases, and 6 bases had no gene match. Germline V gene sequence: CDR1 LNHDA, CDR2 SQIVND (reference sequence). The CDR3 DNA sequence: TGTGCCAGTAGTGTTCGACAGGGGGACCAGCCCCAGCATTTT. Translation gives CASSVRQGDQPQHF.

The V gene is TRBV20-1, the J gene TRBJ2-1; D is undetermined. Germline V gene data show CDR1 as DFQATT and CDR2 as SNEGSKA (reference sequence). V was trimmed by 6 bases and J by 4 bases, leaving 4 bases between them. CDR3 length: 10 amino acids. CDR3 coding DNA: TGCAGTGCGGGGTACAATGAGCAGTTCTTC. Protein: CSAGYNEQFF.

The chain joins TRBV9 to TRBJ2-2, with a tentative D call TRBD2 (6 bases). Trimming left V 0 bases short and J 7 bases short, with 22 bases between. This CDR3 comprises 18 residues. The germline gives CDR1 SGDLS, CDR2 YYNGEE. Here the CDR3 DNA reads TGTGCCAGCAGCGTAGCTCGGGTAGCTAGCGCCTCGCTCGGGGAGCTGTTTTTT. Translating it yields CASSVARVASASLGELFF.

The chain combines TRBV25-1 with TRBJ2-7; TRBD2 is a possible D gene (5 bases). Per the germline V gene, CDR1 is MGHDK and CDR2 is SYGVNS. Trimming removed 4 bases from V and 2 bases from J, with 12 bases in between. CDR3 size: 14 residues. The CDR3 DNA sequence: TGTGCCAGCAGTGGTCCAGCGGTGACCTACGAGCAGTACTTC. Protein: CASSGPAVTYEQYF.

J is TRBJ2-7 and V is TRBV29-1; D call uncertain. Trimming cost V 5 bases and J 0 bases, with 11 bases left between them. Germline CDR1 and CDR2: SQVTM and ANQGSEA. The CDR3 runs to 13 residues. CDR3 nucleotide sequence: TGCAGCGTTATTGCGTCAGGCTCCTACGAGCAGTACTTC. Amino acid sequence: CSVIASGSYEQYF.

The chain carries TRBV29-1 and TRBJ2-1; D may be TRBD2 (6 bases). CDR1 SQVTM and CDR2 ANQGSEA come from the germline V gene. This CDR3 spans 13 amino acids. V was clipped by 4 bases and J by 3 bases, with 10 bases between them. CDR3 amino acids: CSVVGGSYNEQFF. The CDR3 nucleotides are TGCAGCGTTGTGGGGGGTAGCTACAATGAGCAGTTCTTC.

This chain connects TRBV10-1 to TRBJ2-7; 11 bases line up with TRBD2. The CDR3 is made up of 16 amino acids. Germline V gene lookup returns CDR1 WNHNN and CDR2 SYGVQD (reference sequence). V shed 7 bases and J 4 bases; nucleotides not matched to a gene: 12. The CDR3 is CASINPRTSGRYEQYF. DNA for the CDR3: TGCGCCAGCATCAACCCGCGGACTAGCGGGCGGTACGAGCAGTACTTC.

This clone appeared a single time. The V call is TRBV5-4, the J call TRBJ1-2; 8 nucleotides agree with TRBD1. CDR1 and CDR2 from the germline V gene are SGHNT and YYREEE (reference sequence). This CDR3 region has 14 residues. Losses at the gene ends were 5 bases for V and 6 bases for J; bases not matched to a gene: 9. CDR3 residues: CASRPGQAYDGYTF. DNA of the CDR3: TGTGCCAGCAGGCCGGGACAGGCTTACGATGGCTACACCTTC.

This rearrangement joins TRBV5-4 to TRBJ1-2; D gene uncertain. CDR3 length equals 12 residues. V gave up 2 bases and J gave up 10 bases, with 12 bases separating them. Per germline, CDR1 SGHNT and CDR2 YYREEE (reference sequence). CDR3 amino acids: CASSLGPIDYTF. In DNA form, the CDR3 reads TGTGCCAGCAGCTTAGGGCCTATTGACTACACCTTC. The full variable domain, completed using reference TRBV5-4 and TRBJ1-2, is ETGVTQSPTHLIKTRGQQVTLRCSSQSGHNTVSWYQQALGQGPQFIFQYYREEENGRGNFPPRFSGLQFPNYSSELNVNALELDDSALYLCASSLGPIDYTFGSGTRLTVV.

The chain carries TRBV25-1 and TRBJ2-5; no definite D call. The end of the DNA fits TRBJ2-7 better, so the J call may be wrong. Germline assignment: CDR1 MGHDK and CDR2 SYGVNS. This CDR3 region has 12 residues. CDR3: CASGKSPYEQYF. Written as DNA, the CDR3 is TGTGCCTCAGGAAAGTCCCCCTACGAGCAGTACTTC.

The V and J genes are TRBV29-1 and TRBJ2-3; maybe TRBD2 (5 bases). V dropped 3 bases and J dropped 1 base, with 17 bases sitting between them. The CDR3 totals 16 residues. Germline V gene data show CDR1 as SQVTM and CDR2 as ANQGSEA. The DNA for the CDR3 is TGCAGCGTTGATGGGGTCGGACTGAAAGGCACAGATACGCAGTATTTT. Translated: CSVDGVGLKGTDTQYF.

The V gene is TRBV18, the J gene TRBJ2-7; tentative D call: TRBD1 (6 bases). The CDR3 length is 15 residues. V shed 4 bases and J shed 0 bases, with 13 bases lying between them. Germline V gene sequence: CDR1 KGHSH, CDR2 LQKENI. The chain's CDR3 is CASSQRQASSYEQYF. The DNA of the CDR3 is TGTGCCAGCTCACAAAGACAGGCAAGCTCCTACGAGCAGTACTTC.

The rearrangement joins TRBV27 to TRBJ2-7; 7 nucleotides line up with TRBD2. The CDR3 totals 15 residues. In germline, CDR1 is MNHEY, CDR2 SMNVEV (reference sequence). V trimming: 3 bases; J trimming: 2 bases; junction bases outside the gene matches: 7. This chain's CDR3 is CASSFGLAETYEQYF. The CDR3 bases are TGTGCCAGCAGTTTCGGTCTAGCGGAAACCTACGAGCAGTACTTC.

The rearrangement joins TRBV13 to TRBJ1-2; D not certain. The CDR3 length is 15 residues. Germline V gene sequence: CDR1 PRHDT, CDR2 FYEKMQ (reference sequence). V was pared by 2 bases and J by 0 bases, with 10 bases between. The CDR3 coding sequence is TGTGCCAGCAGCTTATCTCTGGGTCCTAACTATGGCTACACCTTC. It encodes CASSLSLGPNYGYTF.

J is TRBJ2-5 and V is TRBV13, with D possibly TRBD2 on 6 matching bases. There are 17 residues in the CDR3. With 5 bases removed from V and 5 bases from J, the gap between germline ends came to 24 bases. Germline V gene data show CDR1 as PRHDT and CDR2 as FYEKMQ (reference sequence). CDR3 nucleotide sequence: TGTGCCAGCAGCCGAGCCCTCGGAGCGGGCCCCGGGGAGACCCAGTACTTC. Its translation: CASSRALGAGPGETQYF.

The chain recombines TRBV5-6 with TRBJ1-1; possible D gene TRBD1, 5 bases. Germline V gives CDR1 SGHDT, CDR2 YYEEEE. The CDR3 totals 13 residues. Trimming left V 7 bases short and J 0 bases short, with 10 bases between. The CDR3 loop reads CASAQDMNTEAFF. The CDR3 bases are TGTGCCAGCGCACAGGACATGAACACTGAAGCTTTCTTT. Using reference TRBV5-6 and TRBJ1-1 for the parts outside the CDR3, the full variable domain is DAGVTQSPTHLIKTRGQQVTLRCSPKSGHDTVSWYQQALGQGPQFIFQYYEEEERQRGNFPDRFSGHQFPNYSSELNVNALLLGDSALYLCASAQDMNTEAFFGQGTRLTVV.

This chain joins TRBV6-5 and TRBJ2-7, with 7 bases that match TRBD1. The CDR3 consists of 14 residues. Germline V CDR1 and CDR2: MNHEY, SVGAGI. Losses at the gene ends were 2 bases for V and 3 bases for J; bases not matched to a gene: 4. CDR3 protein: CASSYGAGGYEQYF. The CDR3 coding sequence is TGTGCCAGCAGTTACGGGGCAGGGGGCTACGAGCAGTACTTC.

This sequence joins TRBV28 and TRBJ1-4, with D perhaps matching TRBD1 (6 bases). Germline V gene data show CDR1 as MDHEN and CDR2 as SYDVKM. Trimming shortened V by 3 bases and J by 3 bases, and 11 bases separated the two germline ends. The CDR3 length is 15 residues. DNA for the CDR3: TGTGCCAGCAGTTTGGTACAGGGTGCTAATGAAAAACTGTTTTTT. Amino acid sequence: CASSLVQGANEKLFF. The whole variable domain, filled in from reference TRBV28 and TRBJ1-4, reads DVKVTQSSRYLVKRTGEKVFLECVQDMDHENMFWYRQDPGLGLRLIYFSYDVKMKEKGDIPEGYSVSREKKERFSLILESASTNQTSMYLCASSLVQGANEKLFFGSGTQLSVL.

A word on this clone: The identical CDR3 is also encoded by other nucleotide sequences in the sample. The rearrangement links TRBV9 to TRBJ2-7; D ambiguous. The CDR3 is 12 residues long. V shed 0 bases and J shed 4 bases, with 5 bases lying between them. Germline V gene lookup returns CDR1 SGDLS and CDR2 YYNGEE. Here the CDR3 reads CASSVDGYEQYF. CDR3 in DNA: TGTGCCAGCAGCGTAGACGGTTACGAGCAGTACTTC.

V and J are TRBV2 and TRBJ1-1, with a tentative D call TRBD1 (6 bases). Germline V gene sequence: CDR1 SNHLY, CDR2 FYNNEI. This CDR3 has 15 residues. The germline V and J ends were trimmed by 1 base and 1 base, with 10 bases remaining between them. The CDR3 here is CASSEVLGANTEAFF. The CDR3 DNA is TGTGCCAGCAGTGAAGTTCTGGGGGCGAACACTGAAGCTTTCTTT.

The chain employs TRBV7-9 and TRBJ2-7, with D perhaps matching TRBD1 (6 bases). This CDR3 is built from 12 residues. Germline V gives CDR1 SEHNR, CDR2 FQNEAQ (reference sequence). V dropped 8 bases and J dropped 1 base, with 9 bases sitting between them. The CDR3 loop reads CASGGQSYEQYF. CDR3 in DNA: TGTGCCAGCGGCGGACAGTCCTACGAGCAGTACTTC.

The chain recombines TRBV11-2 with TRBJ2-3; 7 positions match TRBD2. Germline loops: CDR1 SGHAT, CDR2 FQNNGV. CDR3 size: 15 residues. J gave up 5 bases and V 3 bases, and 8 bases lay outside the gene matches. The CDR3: CASSFLAGEQDTQYF. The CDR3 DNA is TGTGCCAGCAGCTTTCTGGCGGGAGAGCAAGATACGCAGTATTTT.

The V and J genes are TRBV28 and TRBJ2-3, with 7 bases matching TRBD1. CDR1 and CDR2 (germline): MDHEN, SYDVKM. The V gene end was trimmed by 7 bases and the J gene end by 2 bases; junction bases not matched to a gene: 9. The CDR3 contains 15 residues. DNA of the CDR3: TGTGCCAGCACGACAGGGTTTTCCCTCACAGATACGCAGTATTTT. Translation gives CASTTGFSLTDTQYF. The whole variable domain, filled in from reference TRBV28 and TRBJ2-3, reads DVKVTQSSRYLVKRTGEKVFLECVQDMDHENMFWYRQDPGLGLRLIYFSYDVKMKEKGDIPEGYSVSREKKERFSLILESASTNQTSMYLCASTTGFSLTDTQYFGPGTRLTVL.

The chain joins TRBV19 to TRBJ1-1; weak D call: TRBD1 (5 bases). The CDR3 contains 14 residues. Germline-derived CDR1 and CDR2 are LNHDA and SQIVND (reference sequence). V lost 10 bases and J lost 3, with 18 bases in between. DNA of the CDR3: TGTGCCACCATCTATGGGGCGGGGGACACTGAAGCTTTCTTT. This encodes CATIYGAGDTEAFF.

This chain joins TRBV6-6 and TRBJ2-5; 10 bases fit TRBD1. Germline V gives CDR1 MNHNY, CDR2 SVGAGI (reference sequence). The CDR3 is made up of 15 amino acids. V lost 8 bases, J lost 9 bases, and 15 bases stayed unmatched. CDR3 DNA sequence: TGTGCCAGCGAGGATATGAGACAGGGGGCGCAGGCCCAGTACTTC. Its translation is CASEDMRQGAQAQYF.

The CDR3 is CASRWTGIEIYNEQFF. CDR3 nucleotides: TGTGCCAGCCGGTGGACAGGTATAGAGATCTACAATGAGCAGTTCTTC. V usage is TRBV2 and J usage is TRBJ2-1, with 7 bases aligning to TRBD1. The CDR3 is made up of 16 amino acids. V gave up 8 bases and J gave up 3 bases; unmatched junction bases: 13. Germline V gene sequence: CDR1 SNHLY, CDR2 FYNNEI.